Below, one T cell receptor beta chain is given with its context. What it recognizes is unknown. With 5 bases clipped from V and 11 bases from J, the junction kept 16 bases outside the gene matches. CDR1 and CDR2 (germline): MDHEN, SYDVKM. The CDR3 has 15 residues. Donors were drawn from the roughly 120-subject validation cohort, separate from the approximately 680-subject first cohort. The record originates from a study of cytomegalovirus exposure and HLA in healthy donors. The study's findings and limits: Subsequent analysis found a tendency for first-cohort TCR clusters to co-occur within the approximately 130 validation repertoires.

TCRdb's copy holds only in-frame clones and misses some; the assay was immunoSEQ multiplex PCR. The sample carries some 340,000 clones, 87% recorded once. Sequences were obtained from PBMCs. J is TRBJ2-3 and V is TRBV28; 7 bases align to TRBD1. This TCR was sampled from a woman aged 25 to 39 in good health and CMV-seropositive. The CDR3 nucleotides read TGTGCCAGCAGTACGATCGGGACACGAGCAGGGGGGCAGTATTTT. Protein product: CASSTIGTRAGGQYF. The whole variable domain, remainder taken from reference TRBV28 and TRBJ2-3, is DVKVTQSSRYLVKRTGEKVFLECVQDMDHENMFWYRQDPGLGLRLIYFSYDVKMKEKGDIPEGYSVSREKKERFSLILESASTNQTSMYLCASSTIGTRAGGQYFGPGTRLTVL.